The 2 T cell receptor beta chains listed next were all sequenced from one sample in a study of human T cells and chemical hapten exposure. Time point described: patch test 3, about 24 weeks after DPC sensitization. The treatment: therapeutic diphenylcyclopropenone sensitization with weekly scalp DPC. Via MiXCR, TCRdb re-called the RACE reads, giving one row per CDR3 protein. This sample yields 50,000 to 65,000 distinct CDR3 sequences, of which 8% to 10% are seen a single time; 15% to 20% belongs to the top ten. The source material was whole blood, sampled in connection with sensitization to the hapten diphenylcyclopropenone (DPC). The receptors shown here come from a woman between 40 and 50 years old with alopecia areata. Some clones in this sample may be carry-over from other donors' samples.

This clonotype was recorded at least ten times. The genes are TRBV12-3 or TRBV12-4 and TRBJ1-5; D possibly corresponds to TRBD1 (5 bases). CDR3 length: 15 amino acids. V lost 4 bases and J 1 base, leaving 11 bases between the germline ends. CDR3 nucleotides: TGTGCCAGCAGTTGGGGGACGGTGAGCAATCAGCCCCAGCATTTT. Amino acid sequence: CASSWGTVSNQPQHF.

This clonotype was seen many times. This rearrangement joins TRBV18 to TRBJ1-3; 7 nucleotides agree with TRBD1. The germline V gene has CDR1 KGHSH and CDR2 LQKENI. With 1 base clipped from V and 0 bases from J, the junction kept 3 bases outside the gene matches. CDR3 size: 16 residues. The CDR3 nucleotides are TGTGCCAGCTCACCACAGACAGGGTCCTCTGGAAACACCATATATTTT. It translates to CASSPQTGSSGNTIYF. The full variable domain, its missing parts supplied by reference TRBV18 and TRBJ1-3, is NAGVMQNPRHLVRRRGQEARLRCSPMKGHSHVYWYRQLPEEGLKFMVYLQKENIIDESGMPKERFSAEFPKEGPSILRIQQVVRGDSAAYFCASSPQTGSSGNTIYFGEGSWLTVV.